This T cell receptor (beta chain) was retrieved from a study of blood T cells in healthy people across ages. With respect to this clonotype: Its antigen is not identified.

With a J-beta primer mix and a sample-barcoded 5' primer, a second PCR ran about 7 to 12 cycles. One entry per CDR3 protein results from TCRdb running MiXCR on the 5' RACE reads. The data contain around 900,000 distinct CDR3 sequences, roughly 51% of them singletons. Study results and limitations: Diversity estimates drawn from one million T cells were deemed underestimates.

The TCR sequence derives from a woman between 55 and 75 years old in good health. The sequenced material came from blood.

The CDR3 loop is CASSGGGTGSGYTF. DNA for the CDR3: TGTGCCAGCAGTGGAGGGGGGACAGGGTCTGGCTACACCTTC. V gene TRBV6-1 combines with J gene TRBJ1-2; 9 bases fit TRBD1. Germline loops: CDR1 MNHNS, CDR2 SASEGT. The CDR3 totals 14 residues. J lost 7 bases, V lost 4 bases, and 7 bases had no gene match.